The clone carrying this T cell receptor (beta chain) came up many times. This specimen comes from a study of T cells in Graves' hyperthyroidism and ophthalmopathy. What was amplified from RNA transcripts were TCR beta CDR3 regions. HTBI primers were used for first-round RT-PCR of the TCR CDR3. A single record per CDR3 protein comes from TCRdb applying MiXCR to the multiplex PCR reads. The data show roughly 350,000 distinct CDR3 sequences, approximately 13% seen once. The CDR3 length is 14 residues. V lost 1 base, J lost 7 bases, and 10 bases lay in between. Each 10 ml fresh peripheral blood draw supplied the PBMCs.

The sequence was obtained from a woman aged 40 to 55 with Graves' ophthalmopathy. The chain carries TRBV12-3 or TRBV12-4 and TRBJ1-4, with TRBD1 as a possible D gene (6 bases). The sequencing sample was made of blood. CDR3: CASSLEGGREKLFF. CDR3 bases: TGTGCCAGCAGTTTAGAAGGGGGACGTGAAAAACTGTTTTTT.